This T cell receptor beta chain was documented in a study of identical twins. Regarding the study as a whole: There were fewer insertions in abundant cord blood beta clonotypes, but memory repertoires showed no such pattern. In monozygotic twins, models underestimated the sharing of out-of-frame TCR alpha. Not following the same donors, the study drew its conclusions from cross-sectional statistical analysis.

Healthy Caucasians provided all donations. The CDR3 runs to 16 residues. J was trimmed by 4 bases and V by 6 bases; bases with no gene match: 11. Germline assignment: CDR1 SNHLY and CDR2 FYNNEI. As regards this clonotype: Its antigen remains unknown.

Each CDR3 protein gets one entry after TCRdb re-called the 5' RACE reads with MiXCR. This sample yields roughly 470,000 distinct CDR3 sequences, of which roughly an eighth are seen a single time; approximately 1% belongs to the top ten. A further study also used this sample, focusing on yellow fever vaccine responses in identical twins.

The chain is built from TRBV2 and TRBJ2-5; the match to TRBD2 covers 10 bases. The sequenced sample consisted of CD4+ T cells sorted from blood. The source is a woman younger than 30 in good health. The CDR3: CASSPRTSGNGETQYF. The CDR3 DNA reads as TGTGCCAGCAGCCCAAGAACTAGCGGGAATGGAGAGACCCAGTACTTC.